This T cell receptor beta chain was identified in a study of fetal regulatory T cell absence and autoimmunity. Trimming left V 4 bases short and J 2 bases short, with 14 bases between. The length of the CDR3 is 15 residues. In germline, CDR1 is MGHRA, CDR2 YSYEKL. Sequencing was performed with immunoSEQ multiplex PCR; in TCRdb, only in-frame clones are kept and a portion is missing. In the table there are about 95,000 clones, roughly 78% of which are singletons. Sequenced input: pancreas tissue. The chain joins TRBV4-1 to TRBJ1-2, with D possibly being TRBD1 (6 bases). The sequence derives from a male donor with IPEX syndrome. The CDR3: CASSRDGTGNYGYTF. The CDR3 coding sequence is TGCGCCAGCAGCCGGGACGGTACAGGGAACTATGGCTACACCTTC.